This note documents a single TCR beta chain sequence. Antigen specificity is unknown. V shed 3 bases, J shed 5 bases, and the junction held 21 bases outside the gene matches. The CDR3 loop spans 20 amino acids. Germline V gene sequence: CDR1 MDHEN, CDR2 SYDVKM. This sample stems from a study of OX40 agonist ivuxolimab in advanced cancers. Study as a whole: Intravenous ivuxolimab at 0.01 to 10 mg/kg was given to patients every 2 weeks. Points from the study as a whole: The investigators did not determine what antigen specificity the expanded peripheral T cells had.

Only in-frame clones appear in the TCRdb table, and some are missing; sequencing was by immunoSEQ multiplex PCR. The table has 98,000 or so clones, 75% to 90% seen once; the top ten hold about 0.82%. The input for sequencing was CD4+ or CD8+ T cells sorted from blood, taken in a trial of the OX40 agonist ivuxolimab. The rearrangement joins TRBV28 to TRBJ2-1, with 8 nucleotides matching TRBD2. The receptor's source is an adult with an advanced solid tumor such as melanoma, head and neck, liver or kidney cancer. The CDR3 nucleotides read TGTGCCAGCAGTTTTGAAAGGTGGACTAGCTCAGTGCGCGGTAACAATGAGCAGTTCTTC. This gives the protein CASSFERWTSSVRGNNEQFF.